This is a list of T cell receptor beta chains from one sample in a study of T-cell reconstitution after alpha-beta-depleted transplantation in children. From the PCR reads, TCRdb called clonotypes with MiXCR, one entry per CDR3 protein. The sample records about 600,000 distinct CDR3 sequences, over 10% being singletons. The source was PBMCs, mostly from graft donor cells, collected 360 days after TCRalphabeta/CD19-depleted stem cell transplant. These receptors all come from a male patient between 10 and 17 years old who had a stem cell transplant for acute myeloid leukemia, so the T cells may come from the graft donor. Each CDR3 is given with its conserved first and last residue. A clone size is listed for some rows: how often the clone was seen (once, few, many), or a class if it is expanded.

V | size | length | CDR3
TRBV25-1 | - | 16 | CASSGYLTGNTGELFF
TRBV27 | many | 13 | CASRLTGGDTQYF
TRBV20-1 | - | 17 | CSPKLPWAGGLTETQYF
TRBV11-1 | - | 17 | CASSPKGGMGSSYEQYF
TRBV11-1 | - | 14 | CASSSTAPADGYTF
TRBV29-1 | few | 14 | CSVELGFSGNTIYF
TRBV15 | many | 13 | CATSRDWENEQFF
TRBV4-3 | few | 13 | CASSGASPNEQFF
TRBV9 | many | 13 | CASSVVGAGELFF
TRBV20-1 | few | 21 | CSARDPLRAGVLDLWIYEQYF